The sequence of this TCR beta chain was determined in a study of shared clonotypes between healthy human individuals. Spread over ten immunoSEQ deep assay plates, unsorted PBMC DNA underwent sequencing. Using immunoSEQ multiplex PCR, the repertoire was profiled, and TCRdb retains in-frame clones only, with some absent. The sample lists around 500,000 clones, 75% to 85% occurring once. This receptor was obtained from a woman aged 40-49 years in good health. Some clones in this sample may be carry-over from other donors' samples. Sample: PBMCs.

Here the CDR3 DNA reads TGTGCCAGCAGTGCGTCAGCTGAAGCTTTCTTT. Protein sequence: CASSASAEAFF. This chain joins TRBV6-1 and TRBJ1-1; no clear D. Deletions cut 4 bases from V and 6 bases from J, with 6 bases between. CDR1 and CDR2 (germline): MNHNS, SASEGT. CDR3 length: 11 amino acids.